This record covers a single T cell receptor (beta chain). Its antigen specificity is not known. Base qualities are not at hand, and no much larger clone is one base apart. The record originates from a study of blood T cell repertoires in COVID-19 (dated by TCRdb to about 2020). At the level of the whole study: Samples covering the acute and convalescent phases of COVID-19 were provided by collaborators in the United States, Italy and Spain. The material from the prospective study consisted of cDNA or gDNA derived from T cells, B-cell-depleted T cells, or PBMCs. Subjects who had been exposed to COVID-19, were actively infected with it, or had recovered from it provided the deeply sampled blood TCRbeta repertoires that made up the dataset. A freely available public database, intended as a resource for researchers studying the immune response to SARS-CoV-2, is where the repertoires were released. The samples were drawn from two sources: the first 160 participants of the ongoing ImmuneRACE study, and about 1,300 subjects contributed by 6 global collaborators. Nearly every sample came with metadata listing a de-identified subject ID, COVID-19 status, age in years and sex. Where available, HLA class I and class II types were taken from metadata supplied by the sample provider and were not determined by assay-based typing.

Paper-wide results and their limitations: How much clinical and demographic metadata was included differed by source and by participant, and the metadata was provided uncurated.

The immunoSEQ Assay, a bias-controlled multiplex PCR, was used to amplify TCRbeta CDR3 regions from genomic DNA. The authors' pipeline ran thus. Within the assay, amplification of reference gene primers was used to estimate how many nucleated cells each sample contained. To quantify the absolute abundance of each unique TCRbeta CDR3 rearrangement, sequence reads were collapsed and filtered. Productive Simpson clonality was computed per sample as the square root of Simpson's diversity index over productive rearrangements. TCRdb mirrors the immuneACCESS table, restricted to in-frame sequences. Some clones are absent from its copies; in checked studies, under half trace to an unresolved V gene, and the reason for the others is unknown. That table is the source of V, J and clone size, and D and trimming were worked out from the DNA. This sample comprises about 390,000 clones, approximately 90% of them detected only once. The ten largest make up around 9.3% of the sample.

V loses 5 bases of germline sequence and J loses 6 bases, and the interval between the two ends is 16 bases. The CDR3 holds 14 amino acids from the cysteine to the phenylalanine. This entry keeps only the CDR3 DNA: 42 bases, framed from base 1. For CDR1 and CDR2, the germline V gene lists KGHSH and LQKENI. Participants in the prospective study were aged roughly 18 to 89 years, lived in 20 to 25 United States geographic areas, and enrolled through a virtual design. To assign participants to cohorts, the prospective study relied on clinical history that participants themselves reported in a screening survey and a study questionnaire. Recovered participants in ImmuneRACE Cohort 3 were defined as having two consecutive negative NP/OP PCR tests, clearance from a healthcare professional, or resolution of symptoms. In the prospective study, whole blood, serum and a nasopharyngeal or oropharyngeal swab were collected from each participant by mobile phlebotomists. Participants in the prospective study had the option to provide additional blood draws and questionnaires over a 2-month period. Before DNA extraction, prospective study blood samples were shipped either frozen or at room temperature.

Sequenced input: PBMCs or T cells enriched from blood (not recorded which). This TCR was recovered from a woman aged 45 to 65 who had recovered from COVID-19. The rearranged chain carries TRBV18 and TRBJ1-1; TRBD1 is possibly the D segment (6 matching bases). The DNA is TGTGCCAGCTCATCACGGCAGGGGTTCGCTGAAGCTTTCTTT. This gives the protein CASSSRQGFAEAFF.